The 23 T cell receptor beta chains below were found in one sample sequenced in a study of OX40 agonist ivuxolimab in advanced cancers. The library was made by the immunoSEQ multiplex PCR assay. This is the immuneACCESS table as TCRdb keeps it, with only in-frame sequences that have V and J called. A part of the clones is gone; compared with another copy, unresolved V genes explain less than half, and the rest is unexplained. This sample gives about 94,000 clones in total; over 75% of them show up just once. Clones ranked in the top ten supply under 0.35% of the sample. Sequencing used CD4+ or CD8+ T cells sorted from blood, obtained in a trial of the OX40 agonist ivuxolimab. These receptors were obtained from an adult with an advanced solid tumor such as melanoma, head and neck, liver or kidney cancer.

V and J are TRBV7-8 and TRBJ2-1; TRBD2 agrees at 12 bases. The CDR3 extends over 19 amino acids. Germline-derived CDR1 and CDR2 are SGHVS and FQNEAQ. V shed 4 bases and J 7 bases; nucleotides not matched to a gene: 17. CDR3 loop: CASSSSDSPSGGARNEQFF. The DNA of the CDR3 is TGTGCCAGCAGCTCAAGCGACTCCCCTAGCGGGGGGGCCAGGAATGAGCAGTTCTTC. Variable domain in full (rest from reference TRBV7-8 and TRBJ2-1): GAGVSQSPRYKVAKRGQDVALRCDPISGHVSLFWYQQALGQGPEFLTYFQNEAQLDKSGLPSDRFFAERPEGSVSTLKIQRTQQEDSAVYLCASSSSDSPSGGARNEQFFGPGTRLTVL.

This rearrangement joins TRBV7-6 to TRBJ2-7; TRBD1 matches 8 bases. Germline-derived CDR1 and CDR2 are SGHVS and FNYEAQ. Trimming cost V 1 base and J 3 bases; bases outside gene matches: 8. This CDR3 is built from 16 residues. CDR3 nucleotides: TGTGCCAGCAGCTTAGTCGGGTTGACAGGGGACTACGAGCAGTACTTC. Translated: CASSLVGLTGDYEQYF. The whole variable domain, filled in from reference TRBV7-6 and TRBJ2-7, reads GAGVSQSPRYKVTKRGQDVALRCDPISGHVSLYWYRQALGQGPEFLTYFNYEAQQDKSGLPNDRFSAERPEGSISTLTIQRTEQRDSAMYRCASSLVGLTGDYEQYFGPGTRLTVT.

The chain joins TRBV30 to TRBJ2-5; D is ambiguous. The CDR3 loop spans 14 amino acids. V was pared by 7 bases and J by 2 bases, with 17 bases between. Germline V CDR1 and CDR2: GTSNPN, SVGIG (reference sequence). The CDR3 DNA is TGTGCCTCGAGCCCACCAGGCAGACAAGAGACCCAGTACTTC. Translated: CASSPPGRQETQYF.

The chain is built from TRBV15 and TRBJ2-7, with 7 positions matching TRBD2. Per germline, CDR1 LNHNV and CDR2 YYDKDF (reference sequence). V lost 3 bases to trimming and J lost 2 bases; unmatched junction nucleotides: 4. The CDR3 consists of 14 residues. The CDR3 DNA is TGTGCCACCAGCAGGGGAGCGGGAACCTACGAGCAGTACTTC. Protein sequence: CATSRGAGTYEQYF.

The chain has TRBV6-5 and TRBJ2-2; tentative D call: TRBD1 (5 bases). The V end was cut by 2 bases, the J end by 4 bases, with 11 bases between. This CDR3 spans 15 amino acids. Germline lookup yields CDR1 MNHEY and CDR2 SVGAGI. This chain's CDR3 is CASSYQWQGTGELFF. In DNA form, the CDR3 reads TGTGCCAGCAGTTACCAGTGGCAGGGCACCGGGGAGCTGTTTTTT.

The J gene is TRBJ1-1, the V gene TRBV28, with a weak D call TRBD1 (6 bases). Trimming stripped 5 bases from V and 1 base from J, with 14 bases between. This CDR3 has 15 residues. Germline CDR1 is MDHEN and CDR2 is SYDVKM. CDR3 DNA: TGTGCCAGCAGTCCCCGGAGGGGGTCGAACACTGAAGCTTTCTTT. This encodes CASSPRRGSNTEAFF. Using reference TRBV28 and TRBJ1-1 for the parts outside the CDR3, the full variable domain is DVKVTQSSRYLVKRTGEKVFLECVQDMDHENMFWYRQDPGLGLRLIYFSYDVKMKEKGDIPEGYSVSREKKERFSLILESASTNQTSMYLCASSPRRGSNTEAFFGQGTRLTVV.

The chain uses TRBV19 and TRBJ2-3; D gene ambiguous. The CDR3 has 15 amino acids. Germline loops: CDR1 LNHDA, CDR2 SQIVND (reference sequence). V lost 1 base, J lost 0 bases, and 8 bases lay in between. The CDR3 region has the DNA TGTGCCAGTAGTATAGGCGGAACTAGCACAGATACGCAGTATTTT. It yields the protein CASSIGGTSTDTQYF.

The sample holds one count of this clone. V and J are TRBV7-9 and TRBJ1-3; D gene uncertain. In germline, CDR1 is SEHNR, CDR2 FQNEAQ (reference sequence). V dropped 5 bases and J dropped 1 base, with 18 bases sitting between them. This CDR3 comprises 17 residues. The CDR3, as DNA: TGTGCCAGCAGCCCCGGACTGCCGCGGAGTTCTGGAAACACCATATATTTT. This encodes CASSPGLPRSSGNTIYF. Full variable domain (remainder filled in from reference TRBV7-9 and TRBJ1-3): DTGVSQNPRHKITKRGQNVTFRCDPISEHNRLYWYRQTLGQGPEFLTYFQNEAQLEKSRLLSDRFSAERPKGSFSTLEIQRTEQGDSAMYLCASSPGLPRSSGNTIYFGEGSWLTVV.

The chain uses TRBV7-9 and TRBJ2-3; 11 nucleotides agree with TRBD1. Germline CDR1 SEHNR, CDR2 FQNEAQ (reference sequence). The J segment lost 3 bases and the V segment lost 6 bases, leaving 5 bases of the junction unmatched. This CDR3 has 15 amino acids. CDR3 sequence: CASRHGQGATDTQYF. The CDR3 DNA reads TGTGCCAGCAGACATGGACAGGGGGCAACAGATACGCAGTATTTT.

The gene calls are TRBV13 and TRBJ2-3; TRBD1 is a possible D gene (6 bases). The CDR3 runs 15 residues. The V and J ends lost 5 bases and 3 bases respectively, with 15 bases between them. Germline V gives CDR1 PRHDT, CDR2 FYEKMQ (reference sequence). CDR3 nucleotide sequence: TGTGCCAGCAGCCCCGACGAGACAGGAACAGATACGCAGTATTTT. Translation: CASSPDETGTDTQYF.

CDR3 amino acids: CASSPRQGSRNEQFF. The CDR3 bases are TGTGCCAGCAGTCCGCGACAGGGATCCCGGAATGAGCAGTTCTTC. V usage is TRBV6-5 and J usage is TRBJ2-1; the match to TRBD1 covers 7 bases. This CDR3 spans 15 amino acids. CDR1 and CDR2 (germline): MNHEY, SVGAGI. With V trimmed by 5 bases and J by 7 bases, 11 bases remained unmatched.

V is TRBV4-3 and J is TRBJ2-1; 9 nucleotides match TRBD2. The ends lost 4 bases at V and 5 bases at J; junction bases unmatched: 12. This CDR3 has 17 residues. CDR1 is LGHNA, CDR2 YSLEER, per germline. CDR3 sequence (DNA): TGCGCCAGCAGCCCGTCAGCGGGGGGCCCCTCTAACAATGAGCAGTTCTTC. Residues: CASSPSAGGPSNNEQFF.

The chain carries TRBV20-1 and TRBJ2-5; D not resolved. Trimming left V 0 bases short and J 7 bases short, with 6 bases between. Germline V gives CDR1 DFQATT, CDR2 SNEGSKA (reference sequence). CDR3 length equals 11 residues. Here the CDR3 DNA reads TGCAGTGCTAGAGATCTGGCGACCCAGTACTTC. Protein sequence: CSARDLATQYF.

This CDR3 is CASSKNGQEQETQYF. DNA of the CDR3: TGTGCCAGCAGCAAAAATGGACAGGAGCAAGAGACCCAGTACTTC. The genes are TRBV11-3 and TRBJ2-5, with 7 bases that match TRBD1. Per germline, CDR1 SGHNT and CDR2 YENEEA. The CDR3 extends over 15 amino acids. V shed 5 bases, J shed 2 bases, and the junction held 8 bases outside the gene matches.

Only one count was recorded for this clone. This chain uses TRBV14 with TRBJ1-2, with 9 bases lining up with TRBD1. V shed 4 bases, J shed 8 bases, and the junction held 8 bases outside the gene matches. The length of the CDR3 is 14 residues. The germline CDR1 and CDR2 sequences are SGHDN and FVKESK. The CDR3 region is CASSRQGQGTGYTF. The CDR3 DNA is TGTGCCAGCAGCCGACAAGGACAGGGGACCGGCTACACCTTC.

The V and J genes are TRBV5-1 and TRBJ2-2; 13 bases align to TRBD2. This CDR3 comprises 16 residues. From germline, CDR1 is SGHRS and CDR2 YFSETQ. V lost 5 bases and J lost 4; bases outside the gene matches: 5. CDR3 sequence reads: CASRLAGGPGTGELFF. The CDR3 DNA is TGCGCCAGCAGACTAGCGGGGGGGCCAGGCACCGGGGAGCTGTTTTTT.

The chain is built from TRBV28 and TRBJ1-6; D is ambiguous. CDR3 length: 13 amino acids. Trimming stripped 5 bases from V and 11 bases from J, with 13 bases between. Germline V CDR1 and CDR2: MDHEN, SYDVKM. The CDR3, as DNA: TGTGCCAGCAGTCGCCCCCCCGGGACACCCCTCCACTTT. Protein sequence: CASSRPPGTPLHF.

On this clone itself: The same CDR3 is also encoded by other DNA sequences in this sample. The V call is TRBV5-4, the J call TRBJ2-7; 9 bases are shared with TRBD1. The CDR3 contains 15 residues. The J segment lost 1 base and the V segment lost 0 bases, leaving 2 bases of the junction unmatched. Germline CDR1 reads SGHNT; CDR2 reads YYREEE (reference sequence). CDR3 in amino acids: CASSLAGTGSYEQYF. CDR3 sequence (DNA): TGTGCCAGCAGCTTGGCTGGGACAGGGTCCTACGAGCAGTACTTC. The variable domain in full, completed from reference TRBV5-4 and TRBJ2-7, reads ETGVTQSPTHLIKTRGQQVTLRCSSQSGHNTVSWYQQALGQGPQFIFQYYREEENGRGNFPPRFSGLQFPNYSSELNVNALELDDSALYLCASSLAGTGSYEQYFGPGTRLTVT.

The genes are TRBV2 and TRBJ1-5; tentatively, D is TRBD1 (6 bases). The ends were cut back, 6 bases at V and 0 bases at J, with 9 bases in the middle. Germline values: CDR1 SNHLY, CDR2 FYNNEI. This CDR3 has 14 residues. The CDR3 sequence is CASREGVSNQPQHF. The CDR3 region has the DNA TGTGCCAGCAGGGAGGGGGTTAGCAATCAGCCCCAGCATTTT.

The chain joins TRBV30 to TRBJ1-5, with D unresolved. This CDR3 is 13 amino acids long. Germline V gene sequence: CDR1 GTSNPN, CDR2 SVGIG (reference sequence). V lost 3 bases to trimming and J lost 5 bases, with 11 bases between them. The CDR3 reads CAWRAERDQPQHF. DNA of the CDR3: TGTGCCTGGAGAGCTGAGAGGGATCAGCCCCAGCATTTT.

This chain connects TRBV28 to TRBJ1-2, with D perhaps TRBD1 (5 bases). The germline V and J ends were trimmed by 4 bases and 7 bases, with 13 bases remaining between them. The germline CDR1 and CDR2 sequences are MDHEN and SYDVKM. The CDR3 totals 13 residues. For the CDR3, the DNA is TGTGCCAGCAGTTCCGTAGTCAGGGCTGGCTACACCTTC. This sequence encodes CASSSVVRAGYTF.

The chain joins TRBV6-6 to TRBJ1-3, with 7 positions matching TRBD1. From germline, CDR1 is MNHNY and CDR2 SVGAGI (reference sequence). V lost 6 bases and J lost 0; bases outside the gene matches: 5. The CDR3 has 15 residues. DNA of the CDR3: TGTGCCAGCAGCCAGGGGGGAGTCTCTGGAAACACCATATATTTT. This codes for CASSQGGVSGNTIYF.

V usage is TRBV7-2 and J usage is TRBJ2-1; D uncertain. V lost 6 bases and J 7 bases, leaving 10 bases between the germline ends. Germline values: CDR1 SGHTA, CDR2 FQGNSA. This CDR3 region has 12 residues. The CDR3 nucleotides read TGTGCCAGCAGATCACCCGGGAATGAGCAGTTCTTC. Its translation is CASRSPGNEQFF.